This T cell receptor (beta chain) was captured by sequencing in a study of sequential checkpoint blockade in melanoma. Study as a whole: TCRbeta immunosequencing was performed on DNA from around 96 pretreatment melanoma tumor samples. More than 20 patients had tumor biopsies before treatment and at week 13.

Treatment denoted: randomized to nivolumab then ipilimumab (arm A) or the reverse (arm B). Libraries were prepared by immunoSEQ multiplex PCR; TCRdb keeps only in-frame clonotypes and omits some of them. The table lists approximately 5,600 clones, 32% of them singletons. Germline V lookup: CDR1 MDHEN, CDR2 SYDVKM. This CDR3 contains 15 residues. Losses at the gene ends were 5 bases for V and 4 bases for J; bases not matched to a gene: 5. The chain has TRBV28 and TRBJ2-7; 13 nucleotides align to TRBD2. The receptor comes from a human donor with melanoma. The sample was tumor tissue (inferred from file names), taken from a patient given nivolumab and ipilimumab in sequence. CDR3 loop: CASSRGTSGMYEQYF. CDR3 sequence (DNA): TGTGCCAGCAGTCGAGGGACTAGCGGGATGTACGAGCAGTACTTC.